This section outlines one T cell receptor (beta chain) sequence together with its context. The CDR3 is made up of 14 amino acids. V was pared by 1 base and J by 2 bases, with 9 bases between. Germline CDR1 and CDR2: SGHTA and FQGNSA. The sample is drawn from a study of blood T cell repertoires in COVID-19. Across the whole study: Spain, Italy and the United States supplied samples that represented acute and convalescent COVID-19. Sources were T cells, B-cell-depleted T cells, or PBMCs; the material itself was cDNA or gDNA.

In the authors' workflow: Amplification from reference gene primers served as the basis for estimated nucleated cell counts. This table comes from immunoSEQ multiplex PCR, and its TCRdb copy is limited to in-frame clones, with some not included. That table gives V, J and clone size, and the DNA gave D and trimming. The data contain around 250,000 clones, about 86% of them seen just once; the ten biggest clones take up approximately 5.9%. The source material was peripheral blood. This chain joins TRBV7-2 and TRBJ2-7; D uncertain. This clonotype was sampled from a man at least 80 years old with acute or convalescent COVID-19. CDR3 sequence: CASSLDYRPYEQYF. The DNA for the CDR3 is TGTGCCAGCAGCTTAGACTACCGCCCCTACGAGCAGTACTTC.